This T cell receptor beta chain was identified during a study of T cell responses to AZD1222 COVID-19 vaccine. Overall study results and limits: Vaccination with two AZD1222 doses was followed by a rise in Spike-specific TCR breadth and depth. White British donors predominated, females outnumbered males, and clonal diversity was possibly underestimated.

Using immunoSEQ multiplex PCR, the repertoire was profiled, and TCRdb retains in-frame clones only, with some absent. The top ten clones hold approximately 2% of a sample with roughly 140,000 clones, about nine tenths of them seen once. Notes on this clone: The antigen is undetermined.

The germline V gene has CDR1 SNHLY and CDR2 FYNNEI. Trimming took off 6 bases at V and 2 bases at J, with 7 bases between the two ends. This CDR3 spans 12 amino acids. Sequenced material: peripheral blood, taken on day 0 of AZD1222 vaccination. The clonotype was recovered from an adult in good health. The chain uses TRBV2 and TRBJ1-1; D possibly corresponds to TRBD1 (6 bases). The CDR3: CASRGGNTEAFF. The CDR3 nucleotides read TGTGCCAGCAGAGGGGGAAACACTGAAGCTTTCTTT.